The 12 T cell receptor beta chains in this list originate from one sample, sequenced in a study of blood T cell repertoires in COVID-19. Sequencing used immunoSEQ multiplex PCR; TCRdb keeps in-frame clones, though not all of them. The sample contains some 240,000 clones, about 84% of which appear only once. The source material was peripheral blood. Source of these receptors: a human donor in a cohort sampled during active COVID-19.

The chain carries TRBV5-1 and TRBJ2-1, with 10 bases aligning to TRBD2. After removal of 2 bases from V and 8 bases from J, the junction contained 7 bases not matched to a gene. The CDR3 is 15 amino acids. CDR1 is SGHRS and CDR2 is YFSETQ in the germline V gene. CDR3 loop: CASSFFGTSADEQFF. CDR3 coding DNA: TGCGCCAGCAGCTTCTTTGGGACTAGCGCAGATGAGCAGTTCTTC. The variable domain in full, completed from reference TRBV5-1 and TRBJ2-1, reads KAGVTQTPRYLIKTRGQQVTLSCSPISGHRSVSWYQQTPGQGLQFLFEYFSETQRNKGNFPGRFSGRQFSNSRSEMNVSTLELGDSALYLCASSFFGTSADEQFFGPGTRLTVL.

The chain is built from TRBV11-1 and TRBJ2-1, with D perhaps matching TRBD2 (6 bases). The V and J ends lost 5 bases and 8 bases respectively, with 7 bases between them. The CDR3 covers 11 residues. The germline gives CDR1 SGHAT, CDR2 FQDESV (reference sequence). CDR3 nucleotides: TGTGCCAGCAGCGGAGGGTATGAGCAGTTCTTC. Translating it yields CASSGGYEQFF.

This chain joins TRBV5-6 and TRBJ2-3; 10 positions match TRBD2. The junction had 8 bases not matched to a gene; V was cut back by 2 bases and J by 2 bases. CDR1 and CDR2 from the germline V gene are SGHDT and YYEEEE. There are 17 residues in the CDR3. The CDR3 nucleotides read TGTGCCAGCAGCTTAGAGCTAGCGGGGGCCATCACAGATACGCAGTATTTT. This translates into CASSLELAGAITDTQYF.

The CDR3 spells CASTGDNQPQHF. Here the CDR3 DNA reads TGTGCCAGTACAGGGGACAATCAGCCCCAGCATTTT. The J gene is TRBJ1-5, the V gene TRBV6-5, with 7 nucleotides matching TRBD1. The CDR3 loop spans 12 amino acids. The V gene end was trimmed by 9 bases and the J gene end by 3 bases; junction bases not matched to a gene: 2. Germline CDR1 reads MNHEY; CDR2 reads SVGAGI.

This clone has a single count. Other DNA sequences of this sample code for an identical CDR3. This chain connects TRBV6-1 to TRBJ1-5, with D uncertain. The germline V gene encodes CDR1 MNHNS and CDR2 SASEGT. Trimming stripped 1 base from V and 1 base from J, with 5 bases between. This CDR3 has 14 residues. CDR3 nucleotide sequence: TGTGCCAGCAGTGAAGGAGGCAGCAATCAGCCCCAGCATTTT. Its protein is CASSEGGSNQPQHF.

This chain uses TRBV25-1 with TRBJ1-2, with D hard to call. The CDR3 is made up of 16 amino acids. Germline lookup yields CDR1 MGHDK and CDR2 SYGVNS. V was pared by 0 bases and J by 7 bases, with 18 bases between. The CDR3 here is CASSEYKTGNRGGYTF. CDR3 DNA sequence: TGTGCCAGCAGTGAATATAAGACCGGGAATCGAGGTGGCTACACCTTC.

The gene calls are TRBV11-3 and TRBJ1-2; 9 bases agree with TRBD1. The CDR3 is made up of 13 amino acids. Germline CDR1 reads SGHNT; CDR2 reads YENEEA. After removal of 6 bases from V and 8 bases from J, the junction contained 7 bases not matched to a gene. CDR3 loop: CASSLLDRGGYTF. In DNA, the CDR3 is TGTGCCAGCAGTTTATTGGACAGGGGCGGCTACACCTTC.

This chain links TRBV7-9 with TRBJ2-1; D gene unclear. Trimming took off 1 base at V and 2 bases at J, with 3 bases between the two ends. The CDR3 is made up of 13 amino acids. Germline CDR1 and CDR2: SEHNR and FQNEAQ (reference sequence). CDR3 DNA sequence: TGTGCCAGCAGCTTAGGAGCCTACAATGAGCAGTTCTTC. It is translated as CASSLGAYNEQFF.

This clone was seen once. The chain joins TRBV24-1 to TRBJ2-1; TRBD1 matches 8 bases. The CDR3 is 18 residues long. J gave up 0 bases and V 4 bases, and 10 bases lay outside the gene matches. The germline gives CDR1 KGHDR, CDR2 SFDVKD. The CDR3 is CATSDLPDRVTSYNEQFF. The CDR3 DNA is TGTGCCACCAGTGACCTACCGGACAGGGTGACCTCCTACAATGAGCAGTTCTTC.

CDR3 sequence (DNA): TGTGCCAGCAGTGAAAGGGGGCCGAGCTCCTACAATGAGCAGTTCTTC. It yields the protein CASSERGPSSYNEQFF. The chain uses TRBV6-4 and TRBJ2-1; the match to TRBD1 covers 7 bases. Germline loops: CDR1 MRHNA, CDR2 SNTAGT. V dropped 3 bases and J dropped 0; count of bases not matched to a gene: 5. The CDR3 contains 16 residues.

The chain is built from TRBV29-1 and TRBJ1-2; TRBD1 matches 10 bases. The CDR3 is made up of 14 amino acids. From germline, CDR1 is SQVTM and CDR2 ANQGSEA. Losses at the gene ends were 6 bases for V and 8 bases for J; bases not matched to a gene: 12. The CDR3, as DNA: TGCAGCGTGCCCAGACAGGGGGCGAGGGAAGGCTACACCTTC. Protein product: CSVPRQGAREGYTF.

The chain recombines TRBV28 with TRBJ1-2, with a tentative D call TRBD1 (6 bases). CDR1 and CDR2 (germline): MDHEN, SYDVKM. The CDR3 spans 14 residues. Trimming stripped 5 bases from V and 4 bases from J, with 14 bases between. In nucleotides, the CDR3 is TGTGCCAGCAGTGCCGGGACAATGAGCTATGGCTACACCTTC. This encodes CASSAGTMSYGYTF.